One T cell receptor (beta chain) is described in this entry. Its antigen remains unidentified. This record belongs to a study of T cell repertoires in cytomegalovirus infection. About the study: Indications came from public TCR beta signatures; they pointed to CMV infection and to a matching HLA type.

V lost 1 base and J 0 bases, leaving 6 bases between the germline ends. The germline CDR1 and CDR2 sequences are GTSNPN and SVGIG (reference sequence). The CDR3 has 13 amino acids. Findings and limits, study-wide: HLA-C-restricted TCR beta clonotypes specific for CMV led the ex vivo response.

From the reads, TCRdb called clonotypes with MiXCR, one entry per CDR3 protein. The table records 200,000 or so distinct CDR3 sequences, approximately 28% of them present only once. The chain has TRBV30 and TRBJ1-1; no firm D call. The sequence was collected from a human donor in good health (CMV status not recorded). Some clones in this sample may be carry-over from other donors' samples. The sample taken for sequencing was PBMCs. The CDR3 DNA sequence: TGTGCCTGGAGTGGACCCTTGAACACTGAAGCTTTCTTT. This codes for CAWSGPLNTEAFF.